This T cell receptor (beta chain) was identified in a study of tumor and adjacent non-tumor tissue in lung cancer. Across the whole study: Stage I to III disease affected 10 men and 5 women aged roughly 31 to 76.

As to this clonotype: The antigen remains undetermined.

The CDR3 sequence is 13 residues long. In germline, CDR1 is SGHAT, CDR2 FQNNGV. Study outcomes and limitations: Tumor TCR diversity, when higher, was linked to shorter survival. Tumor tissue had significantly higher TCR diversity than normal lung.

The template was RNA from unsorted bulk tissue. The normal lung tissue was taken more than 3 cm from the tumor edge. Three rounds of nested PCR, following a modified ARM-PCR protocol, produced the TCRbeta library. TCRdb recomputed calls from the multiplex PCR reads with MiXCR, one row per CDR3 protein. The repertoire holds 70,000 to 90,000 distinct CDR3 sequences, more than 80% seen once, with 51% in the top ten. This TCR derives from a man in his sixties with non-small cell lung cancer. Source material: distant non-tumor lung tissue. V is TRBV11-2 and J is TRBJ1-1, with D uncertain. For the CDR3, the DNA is TGTGTCAGAAGTCCGACCGCGTTCATTGAAGCTTTCTTT. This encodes CVRSPTAFIEAFF.